The rows below give T cell receptor beta chains drawn from one sample of a study of tumor-infiltrating lymphocytes in primary liver carcinoma. MiXCR was run by TCRdb on the multiplex PCR reads, yielding one entry per CDR3 protein. The sample gives 150,000 to 200,000 distinct CDR3 sequences, 50% to 75% of which show up once; less than 75% is in the top ten. Sequencing used peripheral blood. These receptors were obtained from a man aged 35 to 55 with primary liver carcinoma and hepatitis B virus infection. The CDR3 runs from the conserved cysteine through the conserved F or W. The D gene is left open where the match is weak. Not all rows give a size; the values are once, few, many and, for expanded clones, a class.

V,length,J,D,size,CDR3,DNA
TRBV12-3/TRBV12-4,15,TRBJ2-1,TRBD2,.,CATSSGTSVVNEQFF,TGTGCCACCTCCTCCGGGACTAGCGTAGTCAATGAGCAGTTCTTC
TRBV28,14,TRBJ2-7,.,.,CASSTIGIGSEQYF,TGTGCCAGCAGTACGATTGGGATCGGGTCCGAGCAGTACTTC
TRBV5-5,16,TRBJ1-3,.,.,CASSHPSTLSGNTTYF,TGTGCCAGCAGCCACCCCTCGACTCTCTCTGGAAACACCACATATTTT
TRBV10-3,14,TRBJ2-7,TRBD1,few,CAIGPGQGGFEQYF,TGTGCCATCGGTCCGGGACAGGGAGGCTTCGAGCAGTACTTC
TRBV7-8,13,TRBJ1-1,TRBD1,.,CASSSEGASEAFF,TGTGCCAGCAGCTCGGAGGGGGCCTCTGAAGCTTTCTTT
TRBV6-2/TRBV6-3,13,TRBJ1-1,.,few,CASSDAGPGEAFF,TGTGCCAGCAGTGACGCCGGACCGGGTGAAGCTTTCTTT
TRBV7-8,13,TRBJ2-7,.,many,CASRGDTSYEQYF,TGTGCCAGCAGGGGGGATACATCCTACGAGCAGTACTTC
TRBV29-1,12,TRBJ2-5,.,many,CSVAPDSETQYF,TGCAGCGTTGCCCCGGACTCTGAGACCCAGTACTTC
TRBV11-2,15,TRBJ2-1,TRBD2,.,CASSATSGDCDEQFF,TGCGCCAGCAGCGCAACTAGCGGGGATTGTGATGAGCAGTTTTTC
TRBV29-1,14,TRBJ2-1,TRBD1,few,CSVETGGSYNEQFF,TGCAGCGTTGAAACAGGGGGGTCCTACAATGAGCAGTTCTTC
TRBV11-2,14,TRBJ2-1,.,.,CANSFEGGEREQFF,TGTGCCAACAGCTTTGAGGGGGGCGAGAGGGAGCAGTTCTTC
TRBV10-3,16,TRBJ1-5,.,.,CAVSDGAQGGNQPQHF,TGTGCCGTCAGTGACGGGGCCCAGGGTGGAAATCAGCCCCAGCATTTT
TRBV12-3/TRBV12-4,13,TRBJ1-1,.,once,CASSFLANTEAFF,TGTGCCAGCAGTTTTCTGGCGAACACTGAGGCTTTCTTT
TRBV11-2,12,TRBJ2-4,.,many,CASSQGVDIQYF,TGTGCCAGCAGCCAAGGTGTTGACATTCAGTACTTC
TRBV11-2,14,TRBJ2-7,.,.,CTSSKTNRTYEQYF,TGTACCAGCAGCAAGACGAACAGAACCTACGAGCAGTACTTC
TRBV5-5,14,TRBJ2-7,TRBD2,.,CASSSQAGVYEQYF,TGTGCCAGCAGCTCACAAGCGGGAGTTTACGAGCAGTACTTC
TRBV6-1,16,TRBJ2-2,TRBD2,.,CASSPALAGRTGELFF,TGTGCCAGCAGTCCTGCGCTAGCGGGAAGGACCGGGGAGCTGTTTTTT
TRBV11-2,15,TRBJ2-2,TRBD2,.,CASSTSTSGTGELFF,TGTGCCAGTAGCACCTCGACTAGCGGCACCGGGGAGCTGTTTTTT
TRBV6-1,15,TRBJ2-1,TRBD2,few,CASSDHSGRRNEQFF,TGTGCCAGCAGTGACCACAGCGGGAGAAGGAATGAGCAGTTCTTC
TRBV6-5,15,TRBJ2-4,.,few,CANQSVRAAKNIQYF,TGTGCCAACCAATCAGTCAGGGCAGCCAAAAACATTCAGTACTTC
TRBV6-6,13,TRBJ1-2,TRBD1,.,CASSYTQGQGYTF,TGTGCCAGCAGTTATACACAGGGGCAGGGCTACACCTTC
TRBV6-1,16,TRBJ2-1,TRBD2,many,CASSPSGGSSYNEQFF,TGTGCCAGCAGTCCATCGGGAGGCAGCTCCTACAATGAGCAGTTCTTC
TRBV11-1,15,TRBJ2-7,.,many,CASSARGQYSYEQYF,TGTGCCAGCAGCGCCAGGGGACAATACTCCTACGAGCAGTACTTC
TRBV29-1,13,TRBJ2-7,.,.,CSVAGGDSYEQYF,TGCAGCGTTGCTGGGGGAGACTCCTACGAGCAGTACTTC
TRBV4-2,16,TRBJ2-3,TRBD2,.,CASSHGTSGRGDTQYF,TGTGCCAGCAGCCACGGGACTAGCGGGAGGGGGGATACGCAGTATTTT
TRBV11-2,17,TRBJ2-5,.,many,CASSLDTRQPSEETQYF,TGTGCCAGCAGCTTAGATACCCGCCAGCCCTCTGAAGAGACCCAGTACTTC
TRBV14,15,TRBJ2-7,.,.,CASSQVDRFPYEQYF,TGTGCCAGCAGTCAAGTAGATCGGTTTCCCTACGAGCAGTACTTC
TRBV6-5,11,TRBJ2-5,.,.,CVSSSWEAQYF,TGTGTCAGCAGTTCGTGGGAGGCCCAGTACTTC
TRBV30,13,TRBJ1-5,.,.,CAWSRGEDQPQHF,TGTGCCTGGAGTCGGGGGGAGGATCAGCCCCAGCATTTT
TRBV5-5,15,TRBJ2-7,.,few,CASSLEAGQPYEQYF,TGTGCCAGCAGCTTGGAGGCCGGACAACCCTACGAGCAGTACTTC
TRBV6-2/TRBV6-3,14,TRBJ2-7,.,few,CASRLTRGADEQYF,TGTGCCAGCAGACTGACCCGGGGGGCGGACGAGCAGTACTTC
TRBV11-1,14,TRBJ2-7,.,once,CASSPAPHPYEQYF,TGTGCCAGCAGCCCGGCACCCCATCCTTACGAGCAGTACTTC